The 7 T cell receptor beta chains below all came from one sample that was sequenced in a study of control samples from healthy donors and cancer patients. Libraries were prepared by immunoSEQ multiplex PCR; TCRdb keeps only in-frame clonotypes and omits some of them. The table records 75,000 to 100,000 clones, roughly 90% of them present only once. Source material: blood. The source is a human donor in good health. The donor label of this sample is uncertain.

DNA of the CDR3: TGTGCCAGCAGTTCTCTTACAGGGGCAGAAGGCGAGCAGTACTTC. Residues: CASSSLTGAEGEQYF. This chain uses TRBV6-5 with TRBJ2-7, with TRBD1 identical over 7 bases. J lost 6 bases, V lost 4 bases, and 12 bases had no gene match. The CDR3 runs 15 residues. Germline values: CDR1 MNHEY, CDR2 SVGAGI.

The genes are TRBV6-5 and TRBJ2-7; 10 bases line up with TRBD1. This CDR3 contains 13 residues. CDR1 MNHEY and CDR2 SVGAGI come from the germline V gene. Trimming took 6 bases from V and 3 from J; bases not matched to a gene: 2. CDR3 bases: TGTGCCAGCAGCCGGGACAGGGGCTACGAGCAGTACTTC. This encodes CASSRDRGYEQYF.

This sequence joins TRBV27 and TRBJ2-5, with 7 bases identical to TRBD1. The length of the CDR3 is 13 residues. The germline gives CDR1 MNHEY, CDR2 SMNVEV (reference sequence). Trimming at V came to 6 bases and at J to 5 bases, leaving 6 bases not matched to a gene. In nucleotides, the CDR3 is TGTGCCAGCAGACCGGGACAGAGCGAGACCCAGTACTTC. This encodes CASRPGQSETQYF.

This sequence joins TRBV6-5 and TRBJ2-7; D is uncertain. CDR1 and CDR2 from the germline V gene are MNHEY and SVGAGI. This CDR3 region has 13 residues. V shed 6 bases and J shed 2 bases, with 11 bases lying between them. The CDR3 reads CASSRTVTYEQYV. The CDR3 nucleotides are TGTGCCAGCAGCCGGACCGTTACCTACGAGCAGTACGTC.

V usage is TRBV14 and J usage is TRBJ1-1; weak D call: TRBD1 (5 bases). Germline V CDR1 and CDR2: SGHDN, FVKESK. The CDR3 is made up of 14 amino acids. V lost 1 base to trimming and J lost 3 bases, with 9 bases between them. Written as DNA, the CDR3 is TGTGCCAGCAGCCAAGTGACGGGGCACACTGAAGCTTTCTTT. This encodes CASSQVTGHTEAFF.

This sequence joins TRBV4-1 and TRBJ1-1; D unclear. Trimming shortened V by 0 bases and J by 4 bases, and 6 bases separated the two germline ends. Looked up from germline, CDR1 is MGHRA and CDR2 is YSYEKL. The CDR3 totals 13 residues. For the CDR3, the DNA is TGCGCCAGCAGCCAAGAAGGGCTCACTGAAGCTTTCTTT. Encoded protein: CASSQEGLTEAFF.

The chain links TRBV18 to TRBJ2-7; perhaps TRBD2 as D (5 bases). Germline CDR1 is KGHSH and CDR2 is LQKENI. The CDR3 length is 13 residues. Trimming cost V 2 bases and J 0 bases, with 5 bases left between them. CDR3 sequence (DNA): TGTGCCAGCTCACCAGGACTCTCCTACGAGCAGTACGTC. This encodes CASSPGLSYEQYV.